Each of the 27 T cell receptor beta chains below was sequenced from the same sample in a study of memory CD4+ T cells and cytomegalovirus serostatus. The data were produced by immunoSEQ multiplex PCR, yet TCRdb's version contains in-frame clones alone and is incomplete. The data show nearly 50,000 clones, around 80% seen once. Single viable CD3+CD4+CD8-CD45RO+ cells were sorted as the memory CD4+ T cells. The sequenced sample consisted of memory CD4+ T cells from blood. These receptors were obtained from an adult in good health and CMV-seronegative.

J is TRBJ2-7 and V is TRBV19; 9 positions agree with TRBD1. Trimming removed 2 bases from V and 4 bases from J; junction bases left unmatched: 9. The CDR3 is 16 residues long. CDR1 LNHDA and CDR2 SQIVND come from the germline V gene (reference sequence). The CDR3 DNA is TGTGCCAGTAGTATACCCGGACAGGGGCGAGGGTACGAGCAGTACTTC. This encodes CASSIPGQGRGYEQYF.

V usage is TRBV29-1 and J usage is TRBJ2-3, with D possibly called TRBD1 or TRBD2 (5 bases each). Trimming stripped 7 bases from V and 2 bases from J, with 16 bases between. Germline-derived CDR1 and CDR2 are SQVTM and ANQGSEA. The CDR3 runs to 14 residues. In DNA, the CDR3 is TGCAGCGCCCGACGGTCCGGGGCCACAGATACGCAGTATTTT. Translated: CSARRSGATDTQYF.

This clone showed up just once. CDR3 bases: TGCAGCGTCCACAGGACTAGCGGGATCGCAGATACGCAGTATTTT. It is translated as CSVHRTSGIADTQYF. The chain couples TRBV29-1 to TRBJ2-3, with 12 bases lining up with TRBD2. With V trimmed by 6 bases and J by 4 bases, 8 bases remained unmatched. The CDR3 has 15 amino acids. Germline-derived CDR1 and CDR2 are SQVTM and ANQGSEA.

This clone was detected once. The rearrangement uses TRBV5-6 and TRBJ2-2; no clear D gene. V was trimmed by 0 bases and J by 4 bases, leaving 7 bases between them. The CDR3 sequence is 14 residues long. From germline, CDR1 is SGHDT and CDR2 YYEEEE. CDR3 sequence (DNA): TGTGCCAGCAGCTTGGAGTCAGTCACCGGGGAGCTGTTTTTT. Protein sequence: CASSLESVTGELFF.

This clone was seen a few times. The rearrangement uses TRBV5-1 and TRBJ2-7; unclear D gene. V lost 3 bases to trimming and J lost 6 bases, with 16 bases between them. The germline CDR1 and CDR2 sequences are SGHRS and YFSETQ. The CDR3 consists of 14 residues. The CDR3 DNA is TGCGCCAGCAGCTCCAGACTTCTTAATCTCGAGCAGTACTTC. Its protein product is CASSSRLLNLEQYF.

This rearrangement joins TRBV9 to TRBJ1-6, with D uncertain. The CDR3 consists of 15 residues. Germline loops: CDR1 SGDLS, CDR2 YYNGEE. V gave up 10 bases and J gave up 5 bases, with 19 bases separating them. In DNA form, the CDR3 reads TGTGCCTCCCAGCCGCACTATCGGGATAATTCACCCCTCCACTTT. Translating gives CASQPHYRDNSPLHF.

This clone was observed a single time. The chain carries TRBV5-1 and TRBJ1-1, with D unclear. V lost 0 bases to trimming and J lost 2 bases, with 5 bases between them. CDR3 length: 13 amino acids. From germline, CDR1 is SGHRS and CDR2 YFSETQ. CDR3 bases: TGCGCCAGCAGCTTGGCCAGTAACACTGAAGCTTTCTTT. This sequence encodes CASSLASNTEAFF.

The V gene is TRBV25-1, the J gene TRBJ2-1; D perhaps matches TRBD1 (6 bases). CDR3 length: 14 residues. Per germline, CDR1 MGHDK and CDR2 SYGVNS. Trimming removed 1 base from V and 9 bases from J, with 13 bases in between. DNA of the CDR3: TGTGCCAGCAGTGAATTCCAGGGGTGGCGTGAGCAGTTCTTC. This gives the protein CASSEFQGWREQFF.

CDR3 coding DNA: TGTGCCAGCAGCTTGTCCGGACGGGTAGATCGGTCACCCCTCCACTTT. Protein sequence: CASSLSGRVDRSPLHF. The V call is TRBV5-5, the J call TRBJ1-6; D call uncertain. V was shortened by 1 base and J by 10 bases, with 18 bases between the two germline ends. The CDR3 runs to 16 residues. The germline CDR1 and CDR2 sequences are SGHKS and YYEKEE (reference sequence). Full variable domain (remainder filled in from reference TRBV5-5 and TRBJ1-6): DAGVTQSPTHLIKTRGQQVTLRCSPISGHKSVSWYQQVLGQGPQFIFQYYEKEERGRGNFPDRFSARQFPNYSSELNVNALLLGDSALYLCASSLSGRVDRSPLHFGNGTRLTVT.

V gene TRBV2 combines with J gene TRBJ2-5, with TRBD2 matching 14 bases. Per the germline V gene, CDR1 is SNHLY and CDR2 is FYNNEI. Trimming took 6 bases from V and 5 from J; bases not matched to a gene: 8. This CDR3 comprises 16 residues. The CDR3, as DNA: TGTGCCAGCAGCCACCGACTAGCGGGGGGGCGGGAGACCCAGTACTTC. This sequence encodes CASSHRLAGGRETQYF.

J is TRBJ2-5 and V is TRBV2, with 7 positions matching TRBD1. V lost 3 bases to trimming and J lost 4 bases; unmatched junction nucleotides: 2. CDR3 length equals 13 residues. In germline, CDR1 is SNHLY, CDR2 FYNNEI. CDR3 sequence (DNA): TGTGCCAGCAGTGACAACAGGGGAGAGACCCAGTACTTC. The encoded protein is CASSDNRGETQYF.

This CDR3 is CSGSNTGELFF. CDR3 bases: TGCAGTGGGTCGAACACCGGGGAGCTGTTTTTT. This rearrangement joins TRBV29-1 to TRBJ2-2; unclear D gene. Germline CDR1 reads SQVTM; CDR2 reads ANQGSEA. This CDR3 is built from 11 residues.

This clone was counted a single time. The V gene is TRBV5-6, the J gene TRBJ2-3; D unclear. Trimming left V 0 bases short and J 4 bases short, with 12 bases between. Germline V CDR1 and CDR2: SGHDT, YYEEEE. The CDR3 consists of 15 residues. Here the CDR3 reads CASSLEQPSADTQYF. In DNA form, the CDR3 reads TGTGCCAGCAGCTTGGAACAGCCTTCAGCAGATACGCAGTATTTT.

The chain uses TRBV5-6 and TRBJ2-6; D not resolved. Germline V gives CDR1 SGHDT, CDR2 YYEEEE. This CDR3 is 14 amino acids long. The V and J ends lost 1 base and 12 bases respectively, with 14 bases between them. The CDR3 DNA sequence: TGTGCCAGCAGCTTGAAAGGTGCTCTGCGCGTCCTGACTTTC. Its protein product is CASSLKGALRVLTF.

This chain uses TRBV5-5 with TRBJ1-6, with 7 bases that match TRBD1. Germline V gives CDR1 SGHKS, CDR2 YYEKEE (reference sequence). Germline trimming cut 4 bases from V and 7 bases from J; bases unmatched to any gene: 8. The CDR3 has 15 residues. CDR3 sequence: CASSLDRAANSPLHF. The CDR3 DNA reads TGTGCCAGCAGCCTCGACAGGGCCGCGAATTCACCCCTCCACTTT.

This chain uses TRBV7-2 with TRBJ1-5; D gene uncertain. V was shortened by 2 bases and J by 5 bases, with 13 bases between the two germline ends. This CDR3 comprises 15 residues. Germline V gene sequence: CDR1 SGHTA, CDR2 FQGNSA. The CDR3 protein is CASSLRGVSDQPQHF. The DNA for the CDR3 is TGTGCCAGCAGCTTACGAGGAGTTTCGGATCAGCCCCAGCATTTT.

This chain connects TRBV30 to TRBJ2-1; 7 positions agree with TRBD1. This CDR3 is 14 amino acids long. Germline assignment: CDR1 GTSNPN and CDR2 SVGIG (reference sequence). With 1 base clipped from V and 6 bases from J, the junction kept 6 bases outside the gene matches. CDR3 coding DNA: TGTGCCTGGAGTGGTACAGGGGTGCGCAATGAGCAGTTCTTC. Protein: CAWSGTGVRNEQFF.

The chain carries TRBV11-2 and TRBJ1-3; the D is unclear. Germline values: CDR1 SGHAT, CDR2 FQNNGV. This CDR3 contains 13 residues. The ends were cut back, 4 bases at V and 6 bases at J, with 10 bases in the middle. CDR3 protein: CASSSGGVNTIYF. The CDR3 DNA sequence: TGTGCCAGCAGCTCTGGCGGGGTAAACACCATATATTTT.

V and J are TRBV5-4 and TRBJ2-5; 13 positions agree with TRBD2. Trimming cost V 0 bases and J 11 bases; bases outside gene matches: 7. The CDR3 sequence is 15 residues long. Germline V gene lookup returns CDR1 SGHNT and CDR2 YYREEE (reference sequence). The CDR3 DNA reads as TGTGCCAGCAGCTTGGGGGGACTAGCGGGATGGGAGCAGTACTTC. Its protein product is CASSLGGLAGWEQYF.

The CDR3 sequence is CASSVTGTTGELFF. As DNA, the CDR3 is TGTGCCAGCAGCGTAACCGGGACTACCGGGGAGCTGTTTTTT. V and J are TRBV9 and TRBJ2-2, with TRBD2 as a possible D gene (6 bases). Germline V gene lookup returns CDR1 SGDLS and CDR2 YYNGEE. V lost 1 base and J lost 5, with 9 bases in between. The CDR3 runs 14 residues. Full variable domain (missing parts from reference TRBV9 and TRBJ2-2): DSGVTQTPKHLITATGQRVTLRCSPRSGDLSVYWYQQSLDQGLQFLIQYYNGEERAKGNILERFSAQQFPDLHSELNLSSLELGDSALYFCASSVTGTTGELFFGEGSRLTVL.

This clone was observed once. The chain combines TRBV15 with TRBJ2-2; D call uncertain. The V and J ends lost 0 bases and 1 base respectively, with 6 bases between them. Germline assignment: CDR1 LNHNV and CDR2 YYDKDF (reference sequence). The CDR3 is 15 residues long. Here the CDR3 DNA reads TGTGCCACCAGCAGAGATAGAGGGAACACCGGGGAGCTGTTTTTT. It specifies CATSRDRGNTGELFF.

The chain combines TRBV29-1 with TRBJ2-3; 7 nucleotides align to TRBD2. V trimming: 0 bases; J trimming: 6 bases; junction bases outside the gene matches: 9. Germline V CDR1 and CDR2: SQVTM, ANQGSEA. The CDR3 loop spans 15 amino acids. The CDR3 sequence: CSVEDWGGSGDTQYF. The CDR3 bases are TGCAGCGTTGAAGATTGGGGCGGGAGTGGGGATACGCAGTATTTT.

V and J are TRBV7-9 and TRBJ1-2; TRBD1 agrees at 7 bases. Germline V lookup: CDR1 SEHNR, CDR2 FQNEAQ (reference sequence). Trimming at V came to 6 bases and at J to 1 base, leaving 8 bases not matched to a gene. The CDR3 consists of 15 residues. This chain's CDR3 is CASRRSGQRNYGYTF. CDR3 DNA: TGTGCCAGCAGACGATCGGGACAGCGTAACTATGGCTACACCTTC.

V and J are TRBV2 and TRBJ2-3; TRBD2 matches 7 bases. The germline V gene encodes CDR1 SNHLY and CDR2 FYNNEI. With V trimmed by 6 bases and J by 3 bases, 3 bases remained unmatched. This CDR3 region has 13 residues. CDR3 DNA: TGTGCCAGCAGCAGGGACTATACAGATACGCAGTATTTT. Translation gives CASSRDYTDTQYF.

This clone has a handful of counts. This chain joins TRBV10-1 and TRBJ1-5, with D hard to call. The CDR3 totals 14 residues. Germline CDR1 and CDR2: WNHNN and SYGVQD (reference sequence). The V end lost 11 bases, the J end lost 3 bases, and 17 bases lay between the germline ends. CDR3 sequence reads: CAGKDSQVNQPQHF. For the CDR3, the DNA is TGCGCCGGAAAGGATAGTCAGGTCAATCAGCCCCAGCATTTT.

The rearrangement links TRBV2 to TRBJ1-2; the D gene is possibly TRBD1 (5 bases). The V gene's germline CDR1 is SNHLY and CDR2 FYNNEI. This CDR3 spans 14 amino acids. The V end was cut by 8 bases, the J end by 4 bases, with 17 bases between. The CDR3 DNA follows: TGTGCCAGCTTCGGGACCTTTTTGCCCTATGGCTACACCTTC. Protein product: CASFGTFLPYGYTF.

The chain employs TRBV7-8 and TRBJ1-2, with 10 bases lining up with TRBD1. CDR3 size: 16 residues. The V gene's germline CDR1 is SGHVS and CDR2 FQNEAQ. The V and J ends lost 7 bases and 2 bases, in that order; junction bases with no gene match: 10. Here the CDR3 DNA reads TGTGCCAGCACCCCGGGACAGGGGACCCTCAACTATGGCTACACCTTC. It yields the protein CASTPGQGTLNYGYTF.